Listed below are T cell receptor beta chains from one sample, sequenced in a study of Graves' ophthalmopathy and Graves' hyperthyroidism. Via MiXCR, TCRdb re-called the multiplex PCR reads, giving one row per CDR3 protein. The data show more than 300,000 distinct CDR3 sequences, less than 20% seen once. The sequenced sample consisted of peripheral blood. These receptors were collected from a woman between 18 and 29 years old with stable Graves' hyperthyroidism. The CDR3 runs from the conserved cysteine through the conserved F or W. The D gene is left open where the match is weak. Some rows mark clone size as missing; the rest say once, few, many or name a class of expanded clone.

size	D	V	J	DNA	CDR3
.	TRBD1	TRBV3-1	TRBJ1-2	TGTGCCAGCAGCCCCTGGGACAGGGTGGCGGAAGGCTACACCTTC	CASSPWDRVAEGYTF
.	.	TRBV15	TRBJ1-5	TGTGCCACCAGCAGAGGCTATCAGCCCCAGCATTTT	CATSRGYQPQHF
many	.	TRBV27	TRBJ2-2	TGTGCCAGCAGTCCCTGGGGCGGGGAGCTGTTTTTT	CASSPWGGELFF
many	.	TRBV25-1	TRBJ1-2	TGTGCCAGCAGTACTCGATCAATAGGGGGGAGCTATGGCTACACCTTC	CASSTRSIGGSYGYTF
many	.	TRBV19	TRBJ2-7	TGTGCCAGTAGTATCGGGGTAGACGGCGAGCAGTACTTC	CASSIGVDGEQYF
many	.	TRBV7-9	TRBJ2-7	TGTGCCAGCAGCACCGACAGTTTCTCCTACGAGCAGTACTTC	CASSTDSFSYEQYF
many	.	TRBV11-1	TRBJ2-5	TGTGCCAGCAGCCCGAAGCGGGTCTTGCAAGAGACCCAGTACTTC	CASSPKRVLQETQYF
many	.	TRBV6-1	TRBJ1-5	TGTGCCAGCACGGTTCAGGGCCAGCCCCAGCATTTT	CASTVQGQPQHF
many	.	TRBV7-8	TRBJ2-7	TGTGCCAGCAGGAACCGAGGTGGGGGCGAGCAGTACTTC	CASRNRGGGEQYF
many	.	TRBV6-2/TRBV6-3	TRBJ2-6	TGTGCCAGCACCCACAGGGACCCCTTCTCCGGGGCCAACGTCCTGACTTTC	CASTHRDPFSGANVLTF
few	TRBD2	TRBV3-1	TRBJ2-5	TGTGCCAGCAGCCAAGGGGGGGGACAAGAGACCCAGTACTTC	CASSQGGGQETQYF
many	TRBD1	TRBV2	TRBJ1-2	TGTGCCAGCAGTTCCATACGGGACAGCTTTAGGTATGGCTACACCTTC	CASSSIRDSFRYGYTF
many	.	TRBV11-2	TRBJ1-1	TGTGCCAGCAGCTCACCCCCCGGACAATCGAACACTGAAGCTTTCTTT	CASSSPPGQSNTEAFF
few	.	TRBV12-3/TRBV12-4	TRBJ1-1	TGTGCCAGCAGCCCCTCAACCTGGGAGGGATCGGAACCTGAAGCTTTCTTT	CASSPSTWEGSEPEAFF
many	.	TRBV6-1	TRBJ1-6	TGTGCCAGCAGTGAAAGAGAGTCGGGGTATAATTCACCCCTCCACTTT	CASSERESGYNSPLHF
few	.	TRBV6-5	TRBJ1-1	TGTGCCAGCAGTTCCAAAACCTCCGTGAGGACTGAAGCTTTCTTT	CASSSKTSVRTEAFF
.	TRBD1	TRBV28	TRBJ2-1	TGTGCCAGCAGTTCCGGGACAGGGGCGATAAATGAGAAGTTCTTC	CASSSGTGAINEKFF
many	TRBD1	TRBV12-3/TRBV12-4	TRBJ1-5	TGTGCCGCTGGACAGGGCCATAGCAATCAGCCCCAGCATTTT	CAAGQGHSNQPQHF
many	TRBD1	TRBV2	TRBJ1-1	TGTGCCAGCAGTGAAGCGCTTCTAGGAGGGGGCCACACTGAAGCTTTCTTT	CASSEALLGGGHTEAFF
many	.	TRBV12-3/TRBV12-4	TRBJ2-7	TGTGCCAGCAGTTCGGACTCCGCCTCCTACGAGCAGTACTTC	CASSSDSASYEQYF
many	.	TRBV12-5	TRBJ2-7	TGTGCTAGTGGCACGGGCCAGACCATTTCGGAGCAGTACTTC	CASGTGQTISEQYF
.	TRBD2	TRBV6-2/TRBV6-3	TRBJ2-5	TGTGCCAGCAGTGCCGGGACTAGCGGGGGCCAAGAGACCCAGTACTTC	CASSAGTSGGQETQYF
many	TRBD2	TRBV15	TRBJ2-7	TGTGCCACCAGCAGCCGTCCGGGGAGGGACGAGCAGTACTTC	CATSSRPGRDEQYF
few	.	TRBV7-6	TRBJ2-7	TGTGCCAGCAGCTTAAGGGGGACACCGTCTTACGAGCAGTACTTC	CASSLRGTPSYEQYF
many	.	TRBV19	TRBJ1-1	TGTGCCAGTAGTATCGCAGGAGGGTCCACTGAAGCTTTCTTT	CASSIAGGSTEAFF
.	.	TRBV6-1	TRBJ1-1	TGTGCCAGCAGTGAACCTGAACGGAGGATTGAAGCTTTCTTT	CASSEPERRIEAFF
few	.	TRBV10-3	TRBJ1-6	TGTGCCATCAGTGGGGCAGGGGATAATTCACCCCTCCACTTT	CAISGAGDNSPLHF
many	.	TRBV12-3/TRBV12-4	TRBJ2-7	TGTGCCAGCAGCCCGGTGGGTTACGAGCAGTACTTC	CASSPVGYEQYF
many	TRBD1	TRBV9	TRBJ1-1	TGTGCCAGCAGCGACTCCGGGACAGAGGCAACTGAAGCTTTCTTT	CASSDSGTEATEAFF
many	.	TRBV29-1	TRBJ1-2	TGCAGCGTTGAACGGAGAGATGGCTACACCTTC	CSVERRDGYTF
many	TRBD1	TRBV2	TRBJ1-1	TGTGCCAGCAGTAAGAGAACAGGGGGCGCGCGGGCTTTCTTT	CASSKRTGGARAFF
many	.	TRBV19	TRBJ2-2	TGTGCCAGTAGTATAAGACAGAGCACCGGGGAGCTGTTTTTT	CASSIRQSTGELFF
once	TRBD1	TRBV6-1	TRBJ1-5	TGTGCCAGCCAGACCTCCCAGGGGGACAGCAATCAGCCCCAGCATTTT	CASQTSQGDSNQPQHF
many	.	TRBV12-3/TRBV12-4	TRBJ1-5	TGTGCCAGCAGTTTGAGGGGCAAGGTAAGCAATCAGCCCCAGCATTTT	CASSLRGKVSNQPQHF
many	.	TRBV6-1	TRBJ1-1	TGTGCCAGCAGTGAGATTTGGGGCTCTAACACTGAAGCTTTCTTT	CASSEIWGSNTEAFF
few	TRBD2	TRBV20-1	TRBJ2-2	TGCAGTGCTAGGTCTAGCGGGGGGGCCGCCGGGGAGCTGTTTTTT	CSARSSGGAAGELFF
.	.	TRBV20-1	TRBJ2-7	TGCAGTGCTAGAGATAGGGCAGGGGAAAGCTACGAGCAGTACTTC	CSARDRAGESYEQYF
many	.	TRBV7-2	TRBJ1-1	TGTGCCAGCAGCTTAGGAATTAACACTGAAGCTTTCTTT	CASSLGINTEAFF
many	.	TRBV6-1	TRBJ2-7	TGTGCCAGCAGTAGTCCGGGCCTCAGTGGAGAGCAGTACTTC	CASSSPGLSGEQYF
few	.	TRBV6-1	TRBJ2-7	TGTGCCAGCAGTGATGAGCGGACAACCTACGAGCAGTACTTC	CASSDERTTYEQYF
many	.	TRBV12-3/TRBV12-4	TRBJ2-7	TGTGCCAGCAGTTCCGGGACGTGGGCAGTCTACGAGCAGTACTTC	CASSSGTWAVYEQYF
many	.	TRBV9	TRBJ1-1	TGTGCCAGCAGCGTAGTCAGGGACACTGAAGCTTTCTTT	CASSVVRDTEAFF
many	.	TRBV19	TRBJ1-2	TGTGCCAGTAGTACCCCAGCGGGGGGCCGAGCTAACTATGGCTACACCTTC	CASSTPAGGRANYGYTF
.	.	TRBV28	TRBJ1-2	TGTGCCAGCAGTTTGGATCAGGGCGGCTATGGCTACACCTTC	CASSLDQGGYGYTF
many	.	TRBV5-1	TRBJ2-7	TGCGCCAGCAGCCCTTTGGGGGGAAGAGCCATAAACTACGAGCAGTACTTC	CASSPLGGRAINYEQYF
.	.	TRBV20-1	TRBJ1-2	TGCAGTGCCGGGGCACAGGCGGATGGCTACACCTTC	CSAGAQADGYTF
few	.	TRBV3-1	TRBJ2-7	TGTGCCAGCAGCCAAGCCGGGCCTGACGAGCAGTACTTC	CASSQAGPDEQYF
few	.	TRBV4-2	TRBJ1-2	TGTGCCAGCAGCCAAGAAATCTTGGTTAACTATGGCTACACCTTC	CASSQEILVNYGYTF
.	.	TRBV5-1	TRBJ2-2	TGCGCCAGCTTTCCCCAACGCTTTGGGGCGAACACCGGGGAGCTGTTTTTT	CASFPQRFGANTGELFF
many	.	TRBV2	TRBJ1-1	TGTGCCAGCAGTGGGACACCGGGGACTGAAGCTTTCTTT	CASSGTPGTEAFF
.	.	TRBV19	TRBJ2-5	TGTGCCAGTAGTCGGGGACACCCCCTGGAGACCCAGTACTTC	CASSRGHPLETQYF
.	.	TRBV3-1	TRBJ2-6	TGTGCCAGCAGGGGGGACACTCTCTCTGGGGCCAACGTCCTGACTTTC	CASRGDTLSGANVLTF
many	.	TRBV27	TRBJ1-1	TGTGCCAGCAGTTTATTGGGGCAGGAAAAAGCTTTCTTT	CASSLLGQEKAFF
many	.	TRBV11-2	TRBJ1-3	TGTGCCACCAGGGCGGGGGGGGTTACGCTCTCTGGAAACACCATATATTTT	CATRAGGVTLSGNTIYF
few	.	TRBV5-1	TRBJ2-4	TGCGCCAGCAGCTTGGCCGGGCAGGGAGGAGACATTCAGTACTTC	CASSLAGQGGDIQYF